The rows below give T cell receptor beta chains drawn from one sample of a study of Graves' ophthalmopathy and Graves' hyperthyroidism. TCRdb re-called the multiplex PCR reads with MiXCR, one entry per CDR3 protein. This table holds 350,000 to 400,000 distinct CDR3 sequences, around 19% found once. The material sequenced was peripheral blood. These receptors all stem from a woman between 18 and 29 years old with Graves' ophthalmopathy. CDR3s include the opening cysteine and the closing phenylalanine or tryptophan. Each record gives: D gene, V gene, J gene, clone size, CDR3 DNA, CDR3 protein. A D gene is named only where the DNA matches it firmly. Size is stated for part of the rows, as once, few or many counts, or as a class when the clone is expanded.

D gene: TRBD1; V gene: TRBV7-2; J gene: TRBJ2-5; clone size: many; CDR3 DNA: TGTGCCAGCAGCTTAGCGAACAGGGGGCTTGAGACCCAGTACTTC; CDR3 protein: CASSLANRGLETQYF
D gene: TRBD1; V gene: TRBV12-3/TRBV12-4; J gene: TRBJ1-5; clone size: many; CDR3 DNA: TGTGCCAGCAGTTTTGGTCACAGGGGGCGGAATCAGCCCCAGCATTTT; CDR3 protein: CASSFGHRGRNQPQHF
D gene: NA; V gene: TRBV7-2; J gene: TRBJ2-7; clone size: many; CDR3 DNA: TGTGCCAGCAGCCCACGATGGGGAACGGGCGAGCAGTACTTC; CDR3 protein: CASSPRWGTGEQYF
D gene: NA; V gene: TRBV4-3; J gene: TRBJ1-1; clone size: many; CDR3 DNA: TGCGCCAGCAGCCAAGATCAAAGGGCATTCAACACTGAAGCTTTCTTT; CDR3 protein: CASSQDQRAFNTEAFF
D gene: NA; V gene: TRBV25-1; J gene: TRBJ1-2; clone size: many; CDR3 DNA: TGTGCCAGCAGTCCTCCCGCGGGGCGCGGCTATGGCTACACCTTC; CDR3 protein: CASSPPAGRGYGYTF
D gene: NA; V gene: TRBV20-1; J gene: TRBJ2-2; clone size: NA; CDR3 DNA: TGCAGTGCTAGGGGGTTTTTTTTTACCGGGGAGCTGTTTTTT; CDR3 protein: CSARGFFFTGELFF
D gene: TRBD2; V gene: TRBV30; J gene: TRBJ2-4; clone size: NA; CDR3 DNA: TGTGCCTGGAGTAGGGGGACTAGCGTATTAGCCAAAAACATTCAGTACTTC; CDR3 protein: CAWSRGTSVLAKNIQYF
D gene: NA; V gene: TRBV6-5; J gene: TRBJ1-2; clone size: many; CDR3 DNA: TGTGCCAGCAGAAGGCAGGGGACGGATGGCTACACCTTC; CDR3 protein: CASRRQGTDGYTF
D gene: NA; V gene: TRBV20-1; J gene: TRBJ2-5; clone size: NA; CDR3 DNA: TGCAGTGCTTCCAAGGGGGGTGGCCAAGAGACCCAGTACTTC; CDR3 protein: CSASKGGGQETQYF
D gene: TRBD1; V gene: TRBV6-1; J gene: TRBJ2-7; clone size: NA; CDR3 DNA: TGTGCCAGCAGTCCACAGGGGGTTTACTCCTACGAGCAGTACTTC; CDR3 protein: CASSPQGVYSYEQYF
D gene: TRBD1; V gene: TRBV29-1; J gene: TRBJ2-7; clone size: many; CDR3 DNA: TGCAGCGCCCGGCAGGGGGTTACGAGCTCCTACGAGCAGTACTTC; CDR3 protein: CSARQGVTSSYEQYF
D gene: TRBD2; V gene: TRBV6-5; J gene: TRBJ2-5; clone size: many; CDR3 DNA: TGTGCCAGCAGTTACCGAGGCGGGGGGCTGGGGCAAGAGACCCAGTACTTC; CDR3 protein: CASSYRGGGLGQETQYF
D gene: NA; V gene: TRBV5-1; J gene: TRBJ2-7; clone size: once; CDR3 DNA: TGCGCCAGCAGCTTGTATACGGATTCCTACGAGCAGTACTTC; CDR3 protein: CASSLYTDSYEQYF
D gene: TRBD2; V gene: TRBV11-2; J gene: TRBJ2-7; clone size: many; CDR3 DNA: TGTGCCAGCAGCACCACCAAACTAGCGGGGGGCCCGGGGGAGCAGTACTTC; CDR3 protein: CASSTTKLAGGPGEQYF
D gene: NA; V gene: TRBV7-3; J gene: TRBJ1-2; clone size: many; CDR3 DNA: TGTGCCAGCAGCTTTCCGGGAAACTATGGCTACACCTTC; CDR3 protein: CASSFPGNYGYTF
D gene: NA; V gene: TRBV7-2; J gene: TRBJ2-7; clone size: many; CDR3 DNA: TGTGCCAGCAGCTCCAGTGCCTCCTACGAGCAGTACTTC; CDR3 protein: CASSSSASYEQYF
D gene: TRBD1; V gene: TRBV28; J gene: TRBJ2-7; clone size: NA; CDR3 DNA: TGTGCCAGCAGGGCACAGGGGGTCTTCTACGAGCAGTACTTC; CDR3 protein: CASRAQGVFYEQYF
D gene: TRBD1; V gene: TRBV29-1; J gene: TRBJ2-5; clone size: many; CDR3 DNA: TGCAGCGCCGGACAGGGAGGAAGAGAGACCCAGTACTTC; CDR3 protein: CSAGQGGRETQYF
D gene: TRBD2; V gene: TRBV5-6; J gene: TRBJ2-7; clone size: NA; CDR3 DNA: TGTGCCAGCAGATCTAGCGGGGGCTCCTACGAGCAGTACTTC; CDR3 protein: CASRSSGGSYEQYF
D gene: TRBD1; V gene: TRBV12-3/TRBV12-4; J gene: TRBJ1-1; clone size: few; CDR3 DNA: TGTGCCAGCAGTGAACACAGGGGAAGCACTGAAGCTTTCTTT; CDR3 protein: CASSEHRGSTEAFF
D gene: NA; V gene: TRBV25-1; J gene: TRBJ1-1; clone size: many; CDR3 DNA: TGTGCCAGCAGTGCCCACAGGGTTGGATTAGGGGGCACTGAAGCTTTCTTT; CDR3 protein: CASSAHRVGLGGTEAFF
D gene: TRBD1; V gene: TRBV7-3; J gene: TRBJ1-2; clone size: many; CDR3 DNA: TGTGCCAGCAGACACCACGCTATGACAGGGATCTATGGCTACACCTTC; CDR3 protein: CASRHHAMTGIYGYTF
D gene: NA; V gene: TRBV28; J gene: TRBJ1-1; clone size: many; CDR3 DNA: TGTGCCAGCAGTTTTGAGGGGACCACTGAAGCTTTCTTT; CDR3 protein: CASSFEGTTEAFF
D gene: NA; V gene: TRBV29-1; J gene: TRBJ1-5; clone size: many; CDR3 DNA: TGCAGCGTTGGGGACGGCCTGGCGCAGCCCCAGCATTTT; CDR3 protein: CSVGDGLAQPQHF
D gene: NA; V gene: TRBV10-3; J gene: TRBJ2-7; clone size: many; CDR3 DNA: TGTGCCATCAGGGCGGAGAGCTCCTACGAGCAGTACTTC; CDR3 protein: CAIRAESSYEQYF
D gene: NA; V gene: TRBV28; J gene: TRBJ2-5; clone size: many; CDR3 DNA: TGTGCCACCCTGGGGGGGGCGTTAGGAGAGACCCAGTACTTC; CDR3 protein: CATLGGALGETQYF
D gene: TRBD2; V gene: TRBV28; J gene: TRBJ2-5; clone size: many; CDR3 DNA: TGTGCCAGCAGTTCTCCCGGACTAGCGGGAGTTCGGGAGACCCAGTACTTC; CDR3 protein: CASSSPGLAGVRETQYF
D gene: NA; V gene: TRBV7-3; J gene: TRBJ1-2; clone size: NA; CDR3 DNA: TGTGCCAGCAGCTTAACAGGGGGTGAACCTGGCTACACCTTC; CDR3 protein: CASSLTGGEPGYTF
D gene: NA; V gene: TRBV28; J gene: TRBJ2-7; clone size: NA; CDR3 DNA: TGTGCCAGCAGTGGGGCAGGTGAGCAGTACTTC; CDR3 protein: CASSGAGEQYF
D gene: TRBD2; V gene: TRBV10-3; J gene: TRBJ2-7; clone size: NA; CDR3 DNA: TGTGCCACCCTGGGGACTAGCGAAAACTACGAGCAGTACTTC; CDR3 protein: CATLGTSENYEQYF
D gene: TRBD1; V gene: TRBV5-1; J gene: TRBJ1-3; clone size: many; CDR3 DNA: TGCGCCAGCAGGCGACAGGGGACTGGAAACACCATATATTTT; CDR3 protein: CASRRQGTGNTIYF
D gene: NA; V gene: TRBV3-1; J gene: TRBJ1-1; clone size: many; CDR3 DNA: TGTGCCAGCAGCCAACAGGGTGGCACTGAAGCTTTCTTT; CDR3 protein: CASSQQGGTEAFF
D gene: TRBD2; V gene: TRBV6-1; J gene: TRBJ2-2; clone size: few; CDR3 DNA: TGTGCCAGCACCCCTAGCGGGAGCCCCGCGAACACCGGGGAGCTGTTTTTT; CDR3 protein: CASTPSGSPANTGELFF
D gene: TRBD1; V gene: TRBV28; J gene: TRBJ2-7; clone size: many; CDR3 DNA: TGTGCCAGCAGTTCTTACGGACAGGGGACTTCCTACGAGCAGTACTTC; CDR3 protein: CASSSYGQGTSYEQYF
D gene: NA; V gene: TRBV12-3/TRBV12-4; J gene: TRBJ1-1; clone size: many; CDR3 DNA: TGTGCCAGCAGTTTTTGGGGGGCTGAAGCTTTCTTT; CDR3 protein: CASSFWGAEAFF
D gene: NA; V gene: TRBV7-2; J gene: TRBJ2-5; clone size: many; CDR3 DNA: TGTGCCAGCAGCTCATACCCTCTACTGGGGGGGGAGGGGGGAGAGACCCAGTACTTC; CDR3 protein: CASSSYPLLGGEGGETQYF
D gene: NA; V gene: TRBV4-2; J gene: TRBJ1-1; clone size: many; CDR3 DNA: TGTGCCAGCAGCCAAGCGGACAGAGAGAACACTGAAGCTTTCTTT; CDR3 protein: CASSQADRENTEAFF
D gene: NA; V gene: TRBV6-1; J gene: TRBJ1-3; clone size: NA; CDR3 DNA: TGTGCCAGCAGTCAATTAATGGGTGAAGGAAACACCATATATTTT; CDR3 protein: CASSQLMGEGNTIYF
D gene: TRBD1; V gene: TRBV11-2; J gene: TRBJ1-3; clone size: many; CDR3 DNA: TGTGCCAGCAGCGAGGGACAGGCTTACTCTGGAAACACCATATATTTT; CDR3 protein: CASSEGQAYSGNTIYF
D gene: NA; V gene: TRBV28; J gene: TRBJ1-1; clone size: many; CDR3 DNA: TGTGCCAGCAGTCCAGCCAGGGGTCCCATGAACACTGAAGCTTTCTTT; CDR3 protein: CASSPARGPMNTEAFF
D gene: NA; V gene: TRBV11-2; J gene: TRBJ1-1; clone size: many; CDR3 DNA: TGTGCCAGCAGCCTCCCCGGTGCGAGGGGAAGGGACACTGAAGCTTTCTTT; CDR3 protein: CASSLPGARGRDTEAFF
D gene: NA; V gene: TRBV12-5; J gene: TRBJ2-5; clone size: many; CDR3 DNA: TGTGCTAGTGCCCCACCCCTAGACGGGGTGGTGACCCAGTACTTC; CDR3 protein: CASAPPLDGVVTQYF
D gene: TRBD1; V gene: TRBV28; J gene: TRBJ1-2; clone size: NA; CDR3 DNA: TGTGCCAGCAACCCAGGACAGGGGAGTGGCTACACCTTC; CDR3 protein: CASNPGQGSGYTF
D gene: TRBD2; V gene: TRBV30; J gene: TRBJ2-2; clone size: many; CDR3 DNA: TGTGCCTGGAGTGAGACTAGCGGGACGAACACCGGGGAGCTGTTTTTT; CDR3 protein: CAWSETSGTNTGELFF
D gene: NA; V gene: TRBV6-1; J gene: TRBJ2-7; clone size: many; CDR3 DNA: TGTGCCAGCAGAGGGGTGGGAGTCTCCAACTACGAGCAGTACTTC; CDR3 protein: CASRGVGVSNYEQYF
D gene: NA; V gene: TRBV19; J gene: TRBJ1-1; clone size: many; CDR3 DNA: TGTGCCAGTATCAGTCGGATGAGGAACACTGAAGCTTTCTTT; CDR3 protein: CASISRMRNTEAFF
D gene: NA; V gene: TRBV11-2; J gene: TRBJ2-2; clone size: many; CDR3 DNA: TGTGCCAGCAGCTTAAGGAGCCGTGCGTTGGGCACCGGGGAGCTGTTTTTT; CDR3 protein: CASSLRSRALGTGELFF
D gene: TRBD1; V gene: TRBV12-3/TRBV12-4; J gene: TRBJ1-2; clone size: NA; CDR3 DNA: TGTGCCAGCAGTTTAACGCAACAGGGGCGAGGCTACACCTTC; CDR3 protein: CASSLTQQGRGYTF
D gene: TRBD1; V gene: TRBV5-1; J gene: TRBJ2-7; clone size: many; CDR3 DNA: TGCGCCAGCAGCTTTTGGACAGGGACCTACGAGCAGTACTTC; CDR3 protein: CASSFWTGTYEQYF
D gene: NA; V gene: TRBV2; J gene: TRBJ1-6; clone size: many; CDR3 DNA: TGTGCCAGCAGTGACTCTCAATCACCCCTCCACTTT; CDR3 protein: CASSDSQSPLHF
D gene: NA; V gene: TRBV7-9; J gene: TRBJ2-5; clone size: many; CDR3 DNA: TGTGCCAGCAGCTCGTACCAAGAGACCCAGTACTTC; CDR3 protein: CASSSYQETQYF
D gene: NA; V gene: TRBV27; J gene: TRBJ2-2; clone size: NA; CDR3 DNA: TGTGCCAGCAATCCGGGTCAGGTCCCCGGGGAGCTGTTTTTT; CDR3 protein: CASNPGQVPGELFF
D gene: NA; V gene: TRBV6-1; J gene: TRBJ2-7; clone size: few; CDR3 DNA: TGTGCCAGCAGACCCACGGCGGGGGCAACCTACGAGCAGTACTTC; CDR3 protein: CASRPTAGATYEQYF
D gene: NA; V gene: TRBV10-3; J gene: TRBJ1-2; clone size: many; CDR3 DNA: TGTGCCATCAGTGAGGGGGGAAGCGGCTACACCTTC; CDR3 protein: CAISEGGSGYTF